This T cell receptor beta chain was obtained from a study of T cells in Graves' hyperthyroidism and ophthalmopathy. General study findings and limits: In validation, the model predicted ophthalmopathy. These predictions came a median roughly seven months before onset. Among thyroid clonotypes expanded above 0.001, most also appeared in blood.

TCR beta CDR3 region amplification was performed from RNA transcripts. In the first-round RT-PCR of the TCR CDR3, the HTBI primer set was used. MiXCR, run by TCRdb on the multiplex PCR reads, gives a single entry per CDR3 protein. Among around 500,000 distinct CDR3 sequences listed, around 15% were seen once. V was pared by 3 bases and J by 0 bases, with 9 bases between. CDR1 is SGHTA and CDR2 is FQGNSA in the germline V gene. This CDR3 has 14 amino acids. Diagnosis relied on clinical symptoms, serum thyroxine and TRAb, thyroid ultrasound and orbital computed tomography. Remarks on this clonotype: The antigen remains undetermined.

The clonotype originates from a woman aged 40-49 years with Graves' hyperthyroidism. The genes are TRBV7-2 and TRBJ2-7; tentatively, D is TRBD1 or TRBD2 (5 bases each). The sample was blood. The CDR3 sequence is CASSFRDRSYEQYF. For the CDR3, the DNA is TGTGCCAGCAGCTTCCGGGACCGCTCCTACGAGCAGTACTTC.